A single sample gave rise to the 4 T cell receptor beta chains below, sequenced in a study of blood T cell repertoires in COVID-19. Only in-frame clones appear in the TCRdb table, and some are missing; sequencing was by immunoSEQ multiplex PCR. The table lists 250,000 to 350,000 clones, around 88% of them singletons, with 13% in the top ten. Sequenced: peripheral blood. The receptors originated from a woman in her 70s with COVID-19, enrolled during active disease.

This sequence joins TRBV24-1 and TRBJ1-2; 8 nucleotides match TRBD1. CDR1 and CDR2 (germline): KGHDR, SFDVKD. The CDR3 contains 14 residues. V trimming: 4 bases; J trimming: 3 bases; junction bases outside the gene matches: 3. The CDR3: CATSEPTGDYGYTF. CDR3 DNA: TGTGCCACCAGTGAACCGACAGGGGACTATGGCTACACCTTC.

This clone has a handful of counts. The chain joins TRBV3-1 (or the pseudogene TRBV3-2) to TRBJ1-2, with TRBD1 matching 7 bases. After removal of 0 bases from V and 3 bases from J, the junction contained 4 bases not matched to a gene. The germline gives CDR1 LGHDT, CDR2 YNNKEL (reference sequence). The CDR3 loop spans 15 amino acids. The DNA of the CDR3 is TGTGCCAGCAGCCAAGAAAGGGACAGCTACTATGGCTACACCTTC. It codes for CASSQERDSYYGYTF.

The chain couples TRBV30 to TRBJ2-2; TRBD2 matches at 10 bases. This CDR3 is built from 17 residues. With V trimmed by 3 bases and J by 2 bases, 9 bases remained unmatched. The germline V gene encodes CDR1 GTSNPN and CDR2 SVGIG (reference sequence). The CDR3 nucleotides read TGTGCCTGGAGCCGCCGGAGCGGGGGGGTCAACACCGGGGAGCTGTTTTTT. Translation gives CAWSRRSGGVNTGELFF.

This sequence joins TRBV5-5 and TRBJ1-3, with D possibly being TRBD1 (6 bases). The CDR3 has 14 amino acids. The germline V gene has CDR1 SGHKS and CDR2 YYEKEE (reference sequence). Deletions cut 4 bases from V and 1 base from J, with 9 bases between. The CDR3 DNA is TGTGCCAGCAGCCAGGGGCGTTCTGGAAACACCATATATTTT. Translated, it gives CASSQGRSGNTIYF.